The clone carrying this TCR beta chain showed up just a few times. Germline V gives CDR1 LGHDT, CDR2 YNNKEL (reference sequence). The CDR3 is made up of 14 amino acids. V shed 4 bases and J shed 6 bases, with 16 bases lying between them. This table comes from immunoSEQ multiplex PCR, and its TCRdb copy is limited to in-frame clones, with some not included. The data hold under 250,000 clones, with about nine tenths observed a single time. The data derive from a study of blood T cell repertoires in COVID-19. The sample was peripheral blood. V is TRBV3-1 (or the pseudogene TRBV3-2) and J is TRBJ2-7, with a possible D match to TRBD1 (6 bases). The clonotype originates from a man aged 25-45 years with COVID-19, enrolled during active disease. This chain's CDR3 is CASSPRGSIGEQYF. In DNA form, the CDR3 reads TGTGCCAGCAGCCCCAGGGGTTCCATTGGCGAGCAGTACTTC.